This T cell receptor beta chain is drawn from a study of cytomegalovirus exposure and HLA in healthy donors (dated by TCRdb to the late 2010s). About the study as a whole: An earlier analysis of approximately 640 of the donors reported approximately 290 Gb of sequence data and about 100 million unique TCR beta sequences from 190 million or so T cells. Approximately 310 gigabases of sequencing data and 78 million or so unique TCR sequences were included in an early release covering about 700 HLA-typed donors. The genetic ancestry cluster associated with self-reported Caucasian donors included approximately 85% of the approximately 400 genotyped donors. The study was designed to test whether signatures of past pathogen exposure could be identified by cataloging public T cell receptors. The T cell repertoires of some 670 subjects were profiled by immunosequencing and related to cytomegalovirus serostatus. Along with the roughly 710-subject first cohort, a separate validation cohort of some 130 different subjects was used. To predict cytomegalovirus infection status, the study combined high-throughput TCR immunosequencing, statistical association of individual TCRs with disease status, and machine learning. A later analysis re-examined previously published TCR beta repertoires from more than 600 donors and added high-resolution HLA genotyping to investigate patterns of TCR occurrence. In the later analysis, no new phenotypic data were used to find candidate immune exposures; instead, reliance was placed on TCR beta sequences and their occurrence across donors. An earlier analysis of about 600 of the donors used high-throughput TCR beta sequencing to judge whether each TCR beta V gene segment behaved as functional or pseudogenic. Donor age, sex, ethnicity and CMV serostatus were compiled alongside the repertoire data. Genome-wide SNP genotypes for about 60% of the roughly 670 donors were used in a later genetic analysis, which treated that subset as a discovery cohort. All discovery cohort repertoires had been generated using a single sequencing platform. Class I and class II HLA loci were covered by the typing at four-digit resolution. Typing coverage differed by locus: A, B, C, DRB1 and DQB1 were typed in roughly 620-630 donors, DQA1 in around 500, DPA1 in around 610, and DPB1 in just under 490. Because of strong linkage in the cohort, 4 to 6 DR-DQ haplotypes were treated as single units for association and clustering. Among roughly 400 genotyped donors of the cohort, an average of about 220,000 unique TCR beta nucleotide sequences was sequenced per donor, of which about 18% were non-productive.

Overall study outcomes, separate from this receptor: A cluster of highly shared sequence variants was judged likely to be a technical artifact of the sequencing pipeline. In both the original and validation cohorts, the classifier was reported to diagnose cytomegalovirus status with high specificity and sensitivity. Most TCR sequences were observed very rarely across donors, whereas some public TCRs were present in many individuals. In a later genetic analysis, fewer N-insertions in productive TCRs were reported among donors in an Asian-associated ancestry cluster than the roughly 700-donor mean. Because counts were too low, about 18 rarely observed V segments, including chromosome 9 orphons, were excluded from the earlier analysis of fewer than 650 of the donors. A later analysis associated around 16,000 TCR beta sequences with specific HLA alleles at a false discovery rate of 0.05. Assigning TCR associations to individual alleles was difficult when HLA alleles, especially DR and DQ, strongly co-occurred. A later analysis found that HLA-associated TCR beta chains were more clonally expanded and had lower generation probabilities than equally common non-associated chains. In a later analysis, most CMV-associated TCR beta chains were found to appear HLA-restricted, with HLA associations seemingly driven largely by CMV exposure. A total of roughly 160 TCR beta chains were listed by the study as associated with cytomegalovirus. The presence/absence analyses assumed that sequencing depth was roughly uniform across donors, and that assumption may not be true. This cohort had only TCR beta chains sequenced, and the lack of alpha or paired-chain data limited which features could be detected. HLA typing was unavailable for some donors at each locus, so association tests used only the typed subset. The authors suggested that the approach could potentially be generalized to other disease states and immunological phenotypes. In vitro tests confirmed that three of the cytomegalovirus-associated TCR beta chains recognize cytomegalovirus antigens. In a later analysis, TCR association rates were found to vary across HLA loci, with the most associated TCRs seen for DRB1 alleles and the fewest for HLA-C alleles. In a later analysis, several top co-occurrence clusters were reported to appear linked to parvovirus B19, influenza, CMV and Epstein-Barr virus. An association between a missense DCLRE1C variant and V-gene and J-gene trimming of TCR beta chains was found in a later genetic analysis and replicated in an independent cohort. Linkage disequilibrium might explain the correlated functional status among segregating V segments, but an unknown experimental factor could not be ruled out. An earlier analysis of around 600 of the donors showed that most TCR beta V segments appeared in productive rearrangements either about 87% or about 30% of the time, which broadly matched IMGT annotations. A further reported finding was that TCR beta sequences accurately predicted the HLA-A and HLA-B alleles for most subjects in the first cohort. The only immune exposure information available for the cohort was CMV serostatus.

As for this clone: No antigen is known for it. No base quality values were provided; no much bigger clone lies one nucleotide off.

In total, roughly 670 healthy bone marrow donors made up the cohort. Cohort members were all nominally healthy when sampled, although unrecorded immune exposures were likely present. The donor tested CMV seronegative, placing the donor among the 350 or so seronegative members of the cohort. Every donor gave a peripheral blood sample, and the peripheral blood mononuclear cells from that sample were used for TCR beta sequencing. Genomic DNA was extracted from the blood cell samples with the Qiagen DNeasy Blood Extraction Kit. Library preparation was by the immunoSEQ multiplex PCR assay. The multiplex PCR relied on a mix of 60 forward primers for TCR Vbeta segments and 13 reverse primers for TCR Jbeta segments. The CDR3 region of rearranged TCR beta genes was amplified from genomic DNA by a multiplex PCR assay. On the Illumina HiSeq System, the amplified TCR beta libraries were sequenced as 87-base-pair reads. The authors' pipeline ran thus. In a later analysis, some 80 million unique TCR beta chains were counted across the roughly 610 repertoires, and approximately 11 million of these chains were shared by at least two donors. To remove PCR and sequencing errors, raw reads were error-corrected and collapsed into unique sequences using a nearest-neighbor algorithm that merged closely related sequences. To assign V, D and J gene segments, CDR3 sequences were aligned to IMGT reference sequences. For a sequence to be retained, a match of at least six nucleotides was required to both a V gene segment and a J gene segment. A rearrangement was called productive if the CDR3 had no stop codons and remained in frame with V and J, and every other rearrangement was called non-productive. Following IMGT convention, CDR3 was defined as the stretch from the second conserved V-encoded cysteine up to the conserved J-encoded phenylalanine. In an earlier analysis of roughly 610 of the donors, sequences lacking an unambiguous match to a single V gene segment were excluded. An earlier analysis of several hundred of the donors called V segments functional above 56.7% productive rearrangements and segregating when the between-donor standard deviation exceeded 5%. A statistical classification framework was developed to diagnose cytomegalovirus status using the catalog of TCR beta chain sequences. In a later analysis, V and J genes were assigned by comparing TCR nucleotide sequences against IMGT/GENE-DB human TR gene sequences. A later analysis assigned CDR3 sequences and most-parsimonious VDJ recombination scenarios with the TCRdist pipeline. A later analysis defined each TCR beta chain by its CDR3 amino acid sequence plus V-gene family, and excluded reads lacking a unique V-gene family. To address suspected cross-contamination and a sequencing artifact, a later analysis removed over 500 highly shared, low-generation-probability nucleotide sequences. A later analysis calculated a clonal expansion index for each public chain from normalized within-repertoire ranks of inferred template counts. Generation probabilities in a later analysis came from a VDJ recombination model fitted to out-of-frame rearrangements, and those results were checked against IGoR. A later analysis scored TCR-TCR, TCR-HLA and TCR-CMV co-occurrence with hypergeometric tests, applying a repertoire-size bias correction to TCR pairs. In a later analysis, false discovery rates were estimated by permuting HLA or CMV assignments 20 times. A later analysis grouped co-occurring TCRs with DBSCAN, adding TCRdist sequence similarity when clustering within HLA-allele-positive subsets. For co-occurrence clustering, repertoires with fewer than 30,000 or more than 120,000 public chains were excluded, along with a handful of repertoires with anomalous nucleotide sharing. Drawn from immuneACCESS, this table holds only the in-frame rearrangements with V and J called that TCRdb kept. Clones are partly lost; checked studies trace under half to an unresolved V gene and leave the rest unexplained. V and J calls and clone size are copied from that table; D and trimming were computed from the DNA. This sample comprises about 190,000 clones, about 81% of them detected only once. The ten top clones hold approximately 1.8% of the sample.

The specimen sequenced was PBMCs. The sequence was obtained from a man younger than 35 in good health and CMV-seronegative.

The nucleotide sequence is given as TGTGCCAGCAGCTGGGGGGTGGACACTGAAGCTTTCTTT. It translates to CASSWGVDTEAFF. The chain employs TRBV7-2 and TRBJ1-1; matching of 5 bases hints at TRBD1 as the D gene. The germline V gene supplies CDR1 SGHTA and CDR2 FQGNSA. Trimming removed 4 bases from V and 3 bases from J, leaving 9 bases between the germline ends. The CDR3, cysteine through phenylalanine, is 13 amino acids long. CDR3 DNA only is kept here, 39 bases in frame from base 1.